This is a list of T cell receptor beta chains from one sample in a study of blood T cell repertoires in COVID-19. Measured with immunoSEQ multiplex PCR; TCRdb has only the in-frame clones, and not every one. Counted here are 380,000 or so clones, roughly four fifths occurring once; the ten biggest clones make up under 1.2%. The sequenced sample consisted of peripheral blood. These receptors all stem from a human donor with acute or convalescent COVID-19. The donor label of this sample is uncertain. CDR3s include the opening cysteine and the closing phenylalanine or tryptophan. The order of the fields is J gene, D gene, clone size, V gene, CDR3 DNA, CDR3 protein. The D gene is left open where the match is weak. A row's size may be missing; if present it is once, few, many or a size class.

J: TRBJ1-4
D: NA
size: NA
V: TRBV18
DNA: TGTGCCAGCTCACCACGGGCGTCAACAAATAATGAAAAACTGTTTTTT
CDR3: CASSPRASTNNEKLFF

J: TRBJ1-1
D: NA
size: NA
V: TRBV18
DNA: TGTGCCAGCTCACCACCGGCTCATCAGGGAGGCTATTTGAACACTGAAGCTTTCTTT
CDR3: CASSPPAHQGGYLNTEAFF

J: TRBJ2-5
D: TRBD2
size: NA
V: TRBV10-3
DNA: TGTGCCATCAGTGAGTGGGGGGGTACGAAGACCCAGTACTTC
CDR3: CAISEWGGTKTQYF

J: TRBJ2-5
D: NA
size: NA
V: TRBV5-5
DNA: TGTGCCAGCAGCACCAGGACTTCCCAAGAGACCCAGTACTTC
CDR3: CASSTRTSQETQYF

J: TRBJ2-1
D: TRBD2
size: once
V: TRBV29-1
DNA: TGCAGCGATGCGGGAGAGGTATCCTACAATGAGCAGTTCTTC
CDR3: CSDAGEVSYNEQFF

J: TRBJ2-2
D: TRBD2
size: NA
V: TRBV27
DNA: TGTGCCAGCGCCCTCCTCGCGGGGGGCGGGGAGCTGTTTTTT
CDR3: CASALLAGGGELFF

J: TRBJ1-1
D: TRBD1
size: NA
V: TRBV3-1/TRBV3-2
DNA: TGTGCCAGCAGCCAAAAGCGACAGGGGGGAAGAAGAGCTTTCTTT
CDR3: CASSQKRQGGRRAFF

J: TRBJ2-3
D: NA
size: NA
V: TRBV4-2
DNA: TGTGCCAGCAGCAAATCCTACTCGCTCGCGGGCACAGATACGCAGTATTTT
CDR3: CASSKSYSLAGTDTQYF

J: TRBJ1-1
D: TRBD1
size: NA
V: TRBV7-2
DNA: TGTGCCAGCAGCTTGTGGGACAGCCAGAACACTGAAGCTTTCTTT
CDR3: CASSLWDSQNTEAFF

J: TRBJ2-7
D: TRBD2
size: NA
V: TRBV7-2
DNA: TGTGCCAGCAGCTTACTAGCGGGAATGGGAGAGCAGTACTTC
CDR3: CASSLLAGMGEQYF

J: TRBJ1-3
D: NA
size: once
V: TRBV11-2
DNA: TGTGCCAGCAGCCCCCAGCGCTCTGGAAACACCATATATTTT
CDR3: CASSPQRSGNTIYF

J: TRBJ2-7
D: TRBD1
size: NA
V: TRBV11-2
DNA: TGTGCCAGCAGCTTAGGAAGGACAGGGTACGAGCAGTACTTC
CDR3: CASSLGRTGYEQYF

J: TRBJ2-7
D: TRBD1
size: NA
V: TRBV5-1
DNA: TGCGCCAGCAGCTTTCGGACAGGGAGCTCCTACGAGCAGTACTTC
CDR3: CASSFRTGSSYEQYF

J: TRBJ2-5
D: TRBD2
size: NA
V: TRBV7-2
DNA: TGTGCCAGCAGCGAGACTAGCGGGAGAAGTACGCAGACCCAGTACTTC
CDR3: CASSETSGRSTQTQYF

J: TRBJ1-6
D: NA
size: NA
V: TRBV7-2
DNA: TGTGCCAGCAGATTAACTGGGCCTCTCCACTTT
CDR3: CASRLTGPLHF

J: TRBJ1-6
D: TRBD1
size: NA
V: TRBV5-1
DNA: TGCGCCAGCAGCTTGGGGACAGGGGCTTCCTATGGATCCCTCCACTTT
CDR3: CASSLGTGASYGSLHF

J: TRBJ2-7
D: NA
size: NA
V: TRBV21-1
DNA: TGTGCCAGCAGCACGCCGAACAGGAAACCCGCTCAATTGCAGTACTTC
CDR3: CASSTPNRKPAQLQYF

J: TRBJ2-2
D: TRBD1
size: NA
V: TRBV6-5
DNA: TGTGCCAGCAGGGCAGGGGGCGCGGGCACCGGGGAGCTGTTTTTT
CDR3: CASRAGGAGTGELFF

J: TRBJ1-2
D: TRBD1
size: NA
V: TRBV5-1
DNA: TGCGCCAGCAGCTTGGGACAGGGCCTCTATGGCTACACCTTC
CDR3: CASSLGQGLYGYTF

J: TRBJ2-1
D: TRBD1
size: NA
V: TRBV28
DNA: TGTGCCAGCGAGGACAGGGGGCCGGGAGCCTACAATGAGCAGTTCTTC
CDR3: CASEDRGPGAYNEQFF

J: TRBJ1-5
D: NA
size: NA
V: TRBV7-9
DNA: TGTGCCAGCAGCGGTGGCGGTCAGCCCCAGCATTTT
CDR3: CASSGGGQPQHF

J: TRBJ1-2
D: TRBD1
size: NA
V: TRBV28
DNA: TGTGCCAGCAGTTCCTCCGGGACAGGAGCATATGGCTACACCTTC
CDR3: CASSSSGTGAYGYTF

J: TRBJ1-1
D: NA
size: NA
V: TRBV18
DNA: TGTGCCAGCTCACCTGTAGTCGGGGAAACTGAAGCTTTCTTT
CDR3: CASSPVVGETEAFF

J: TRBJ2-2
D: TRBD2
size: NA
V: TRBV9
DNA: TGTGCCAGCAGCGTAGGGCGGGAGCACACCGGGGAGCTGTTTTTT
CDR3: CASSVGREHTGELFF

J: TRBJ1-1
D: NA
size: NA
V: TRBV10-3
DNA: TGTGCCATCAGTGATAGGCTGGCGGACACTGAAGCTTTCTTT
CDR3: CAISDRLADTEAFF

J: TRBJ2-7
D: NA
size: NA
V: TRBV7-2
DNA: TGTGCCAGCAGCAAAACAGGGTACGAGCAGTACTTC
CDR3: CASSKTGYEQYF

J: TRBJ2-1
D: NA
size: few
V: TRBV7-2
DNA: TGTGCCAGCAGCTTAATACAGGCTCAGCAGTTCTTC
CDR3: CASSLIQAQQFF

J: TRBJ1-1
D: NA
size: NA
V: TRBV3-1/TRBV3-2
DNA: TGTGCCAGCAGCCTCCGAGGTCCGGGGGATCAGGGAGCTTTCTTT
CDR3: CASSLRGPGDQGAFF

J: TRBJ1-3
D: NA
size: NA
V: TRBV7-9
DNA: TGTGCCAGCAGCTTATTAGTGCAGGCATCGGATCTGGGAAACACCATATATTTT
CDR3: CASSLLVQASDLGNTIYF

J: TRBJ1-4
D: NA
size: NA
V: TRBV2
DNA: TGTGCCAGCAGTGCCCAGGGTACAGGTCTGTTTTTT
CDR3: CASSAQGTGLFF

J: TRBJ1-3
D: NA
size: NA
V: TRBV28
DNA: TGTGCCAGCAGCCCCCTCCGGGAACATGGAAACACCATATATTTT
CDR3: CASSPLREHGNTIYF

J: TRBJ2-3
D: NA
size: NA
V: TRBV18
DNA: TGTGCCAGCTCACCAGGAAGAGGCCCAGATACGCAGTATTTT
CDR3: CASSPGRGPDTQYF

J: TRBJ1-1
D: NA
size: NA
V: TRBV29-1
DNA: TGCAGCATGTACAGGAACACTGAAGCTTTCTTT
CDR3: CSMYRNTEAFF

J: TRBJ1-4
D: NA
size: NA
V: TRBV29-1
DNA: TGCAGCGTCCGGGGGGGCGGGGCAACTAATGAAAAACTGTTTTTT
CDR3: CSVRGGGATNEKLFF

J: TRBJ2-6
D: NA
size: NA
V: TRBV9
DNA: TGTGCCAGCAGCCAAACAGCCTCTGGGGCCAACGTCCTGACTTTC
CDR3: CASSQTASGANVLTF

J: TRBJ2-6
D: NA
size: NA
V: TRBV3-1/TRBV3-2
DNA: TGTGCCAGCAGCTACGGGATGTCTGGGGCCAACGTCCTGACTTTC
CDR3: CASSYGMSGANVLTF

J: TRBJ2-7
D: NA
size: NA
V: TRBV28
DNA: TGTGCCAGCGAGTCCGGACATGGCTACGAGCAGTACTTC
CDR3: CASESGHGYEQYF

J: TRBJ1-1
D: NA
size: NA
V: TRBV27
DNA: TGTGCCAGCAGTTTAGGAGTCATAGGAGGGTACCTGAACACTGAAGCTTTCTTT
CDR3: CASSLGVIGGYLNTEAFF

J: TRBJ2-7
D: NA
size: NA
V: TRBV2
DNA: TGTGCCAGCCCGCAAATTGGGGATTTGAGACTATTGCCCTCCTACGAGCAGTACTTC
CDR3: CASPQIGDLRLLPSYEQYF

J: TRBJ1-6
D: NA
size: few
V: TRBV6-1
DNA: TGTGCCAGCAGTGAAGCGGTCATGGGAGCACCCCTCCACTTT
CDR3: CASSEAVMGAPLHF

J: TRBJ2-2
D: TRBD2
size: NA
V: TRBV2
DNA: TGTGCCAGCATGACTAGCGGGAGGGCCACGGACACCGGGGAGCTGTTTTTT
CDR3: CASMTSGRATDTGELFF

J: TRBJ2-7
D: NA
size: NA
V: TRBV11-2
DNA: TGTGCCAGCAGCTTCGTTGCAGGGGTAAGCTCCTACGAGCAGTACTTC
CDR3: CASSFVAGVSSYEQYF

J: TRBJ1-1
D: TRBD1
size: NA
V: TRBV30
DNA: TGTGCCTGGAGTAAAGCAGGGGGTCCCACTGAAGCTTTCTTT
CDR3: CAWSKAGGPTEAFF

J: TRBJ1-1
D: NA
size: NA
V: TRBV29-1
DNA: TGCAGCGTTGACGGGGGGGTTATGAACACTGAAGCTTTCTTT
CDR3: CSVDGGVMNTEAFF

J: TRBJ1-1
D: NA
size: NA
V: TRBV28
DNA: TGTGCCAGCAGCCGAGTGGACACCGAGAACACTGAAGCTTTCTTT
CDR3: CASSRVDTENTEAFF

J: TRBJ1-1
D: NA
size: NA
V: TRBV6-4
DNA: TGTGCCAGCAGGGAAACGCAGGCGACCCAAGCTTTCTTT
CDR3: CASRETQATQAFF

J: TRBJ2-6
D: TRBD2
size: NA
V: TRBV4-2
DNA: TGTGCCAGCAGCCAAGGCGCGGGAGGGTGGTCTGGGGCCAACGTCCTGACTTTC
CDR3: CASSQGAGGWSGANVLTF

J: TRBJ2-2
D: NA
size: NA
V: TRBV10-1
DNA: TGCGCCAGCAGCGCCGGGGGACGGTTCGGGGAGCTGTTTTTT
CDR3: CASSAGGRFGELFF